A single sample gave rise to the 20 T cell receptor beta chains below, sequenced in a study of blood T cell repertoires in COVID-19. Libraries were prepared by immunoSEQ multiplex PCR; TCRdb keeps only in-frame clonotypes and omits some of them. The data show over 250,000 clones, with 75% to 90% seen just once and about an eighth held by the top ten. Sample: peripheral blood. The receptors were sampled from a woman aged 70-85 years with COVID-19, enrolled during active disease.

This chain joins TRBV30 and TRBJ2-1; weak D call: TRBD1 (5 bases). Germline CDR1 is GTSNPN and CDR2 is SVGIG (reference sequence). The CDR3 is made up of 13 amino acids. V dropped 1 base and J dropped 3 bases, with 7 bases sitting between them. The CDR3 DNA follows: TGTGCCTGGAGTGAAGGGGTCTACAATGAGCAGTTCTTC. Protein product: CAWSEGVYNEQFF. Together with reference TRBV30 and TRBJ2-1, the CDR3 gives the full variable domain: SQTIHQWPATLVQPVGSPLSLECTVEGTSNPNLYWYRQAAGRGLQLLFYSVGIGQISSEVPQNLSASRPQDRQFILSSKKLLLSDSGFYLCAWSEGVYNEQFFGPGTRLTVL.

The rearrangement links TRBV4-3 to TRBJ2-5; D is perhaps TRBD2 (6 bases). The V and J ends lost 0 bases and 10 bases respectively, with 15 bases between them. Germline V gene lookup returns CDR1 LGHNA and CDR2 YSLEER. The CDR3 length is 14 residues. As DNA, the CDR3 is TGCGCCAGCAGCCAAGATTTTACGCCCGGGGGCCAGTACTTC. It specifies CASSQDFTPGGQYF.

The V call is TRBV30, the J call TRBJ2-7; TRBD2 matches at 7 bases. The CDR3 has 13 residues. Germline V CDR1 and CDR2: GTSNPN, SVGIG (reference sequence). Trimming removed 1 base from V and 5 bases from J; junction bases left unmatched: 5. CDR3 DNA sequence: TGTGCCTGGAGTGCAGTGGGGGGGAACGAGCAGTACTTC. Its translation is CAWSAVGGNEQYF.

The chain has TRBV5-1 and TRBJ2-1, with D possibly matching TRBD2 (11 bases). The CDR3 totals 17 residues. The V end was cut by 4 bases, the J end by 10 bases, with 27 bases between. CDR1 is SGHRS and CDR2 is YFSETQ in the germline V gene. The CDR3: CASSTDRGRLAGPEQFF. Here the CDR3 DNA reads TGCGCCAGCAGCACCGACAGGGGGCGACTAGCGGGGCCCGAGCAGTTCTTC.

The chain's CDR3 is CASNLQGKPEAFF. The CDR3 DNA follows: TGTGCCAGCAACCTCCAGGGGAAACCTGAAGCTTTCTTT. The chain uses TRBV28 and TRBJ1-1; possibly TRBD1 for D (6 bases). V gave up 7 bases and J gave up 6 bases, with 15 bases separating them. CDR1 MDHEN and CDR2 SYDVKM come from the germline V gene. The CDR3 totals 13 residues.

V gene TRBV7-2 combines with J gene TRBJ1-4; D gene ambiguous. Trimming removed 5 bases from V and 0 bases from J, with 13 bases in between. The germline CDR1 and CDR2 sequences are SGHTA and FQGNSA. This CDR3 has 16 residues. The CDR3 DNA follows: TGTGCCAGCAGCCTACTGGGAGTATCAACTAATGAAAAACTGTTTTTT. The encoded protein is CASSLLGVSTNEKLFF.

This clone was observed at least ten times. The chain links TRBV6-4 to TRBJ1-5; D possibly corresponds to TRBD1 (5 bases). The CDR3 length is 14 residues. Trimming cost V 8 bases and J 7 bases, with 18 bases left between them. Germline CDR1 reads MRHNA; CDR2 reads SNTAGT. CDR3 amino acids: CASPNFGGGQPQHF. For the CDR3, the DNA is TGTGCCAGCCCTAATTTCGGGGGAGGACAGCCCCAGCATTTT.

The chain is built from TRBV30 and TRBJ2-6; TRBD1 is a possible D gene (5 bases). The CDR3 spans 14 residues. The germline V gene has CDR1 GTSNPN and CDR2 SVGIG (reference sequence). V lost 5 bases to trimming and J lost 1 base, with 9 bases between them. For the CDR3, the DNA is TGTGCCTGGGGGGCAGGATCTGGGGCCAACGTCCTGACTTTC. Amino acids: CAWGAGSGANVLTF.

The genes are TRBV7-9 and TRBJ2-5; no clear D gene. From germline, CDR1 is SEHNR and CDR2 FQNEAQ (reference sequence). The CDR3 consists of 14 residues. Trimming pared 4 bases from V and 2 bases from J, leaving 11 bases between. CDR3 DNA: TGTGCCAGCAGCTCTGAAGAACAACAAGAGACCCAGTACTTC. This codes for CASSSEEQQETQYF.

The J gene is TRBJ2-5, the V gene TRBV24-1; 8 bases agree with TRBD1. The CDR3 is made up of 17 amino acids. V shed 4 bases and J 1 base; nucleotides not matched to a gene: 10. Germline V gene data show CDR1 as KGHDR and CDR2 as SFDVKD. The CDR3 reads CATSDSLGQGRQETQYF. CDR3 bases: TGTGCCACCAGTGACTCTCTTGGACAGGGCCGCCAAGAGACCCAGTACTTC.

The chain has TRBV18 and TRBJ1-4, with 7 positions matching TRBD1. There are 14 residues in the CDR3. The germline CDR1 and CDR2 sequences are KGHSH and LQKENI. With 6 bases clipped from V and 2 bases from J, the junction kept 3 bases outside the gene matches. CDR3: CASSLQGTNEKLFF. In nucleotides, the CDR3 is TGTGCCAGCTCCCTACAGGGGACTAATGAAAAACTGTTTTTT.

V gene TRBV6-4 combines with J gene TRBJ2-7, with 8 bases matching TRBD1. The CDR3 length is 16 residues. V dropped 2 bases and J dropped 2; count of bases not matched to a gene: 8. Germline V lookup: CDR1 MRHNA, CDR2 SNTAGT. CDR3 nucleotides: TGTGCCAGCAGTGACCCAGAAGACAGGGGTACCTACGAGCAGTACTTC. Translated, it gives CASSDPEDRGTYEQYF.

CDR3 sequence: CAWSASEGYTF. The CDR3 nucleotides read TGTGCCTGGAGCGCTTCGGAGGGCTACACCTTC. This chain joins TRBV30 and TRBJ1-2; D call uncertain. CDR1 is GTSNPN, CDR2 SVGIG, per germline (reference sequence). Trimming took 3 bases from V and 8 from J, leaving 10 bases between them. The length of the CDR3 is 11 residues.

The V call is TRBV11-2, the J call TRBJ2-1; 14 positions match TRBD2. CDR1 SGHAT and CDR2 FQNNGV come from the germline V gene. CDR3 length: 15 amino acids. V lost 5 bases to trimming and J lost 4 bases; unmatched junction nucleotides: 1. The chain's CDR3 is CASSRTSGGYNEQFF. The CDR3 DNA reads TGTGCCAGCAGCCGGACTAGCGGGGGGTACAATGAGCAGTTCTTC.

The rearrangement uses TRBV27 and TRBJ1-4; D call uncertain. Germline V gives CDR1 MNHEY, CDR2 SMNVEV (reference sequence). Trimming stripped 0 bases from V and 8 bases from J, with 19 bases between. This CDR3 has 17 residues. CDR3 sequence: CASSLSIPEGRREKLFF. CDR3 nucleotide sequence: TGTGCCAGCAGTTTATCTATTCCGGAGGGAAGGAGGGAAAAACTGTTTTTT.

The rearrangement uses TRBV27 and TRBJ1-4; TRBD1 matches 7 bases. J gave up 8 bases and V 3 bases, and 6 bases lay outside the gene matches. The germline V gene has CDR1 MNHEY and CDR2 SMNVEV (reference sequence). There are 14 residues in the CDR3. In DNA, the CDR3 is TGTGCCAGCAGTTTGGGCAGGGGGAAAGAAAAACTGTTTTTT. As protein: CASSLGRGKEKLFF. The full variable domain, in which reference TRBV27 and TRBJ1-4 provide the parts outside the CDR3, is EAQVTQNPRYLITVTGKKLTVTCSQNMNHEYMSWYRQDPGLGLRQIYYSMNVEVTDKGDVPEGYKVSRKEKRNFPLILESPSPNQTSLYFCASSLGRGKEKLFFGSGTQLSVL.

The genes are TRBV7-9 and TRBJ2-2; maybe TRBD2 (7 bases). The V gene lost 8 bases and the J gene lost 8 bases, with 27 bases spanning the gap. This CDR3 contains 17 residues. Looked up from germline, CDR1 is SEHNR and CDR2 is FQNEAQ (reference sequence). CDR3 loop: CASAPKEGGTAPGELFF. In nucleotides, the CDR3 is TGTGCCAGCGCCCCAAAAGAGGGGGGGACTGCCCCTGGGGAGCTGTTTTTT.

The chain couples TRBV5-4 to TRBJ2-3, with D possibly TRBD2 on 7 matching bases. V dropped 3 bases and J dropped 5 bases, with 16 bases sitting between them. Germline CDR1 and CDR2: SGHNT and YYREEE (reference sequence). This CDR3 has 15 amino acids. Written as DNA, the CDR3 is TGTGCCAGCAGCTCGGGGGGCACTTTAGGAGATACGCAGTATTTT. Its protein is CASSSGGTLGDTQYF.

The V gene is TRBV2, the J gene TRBJ2-5, with 12 nucleotides matching TRBD2. The CDR3 has 15 residues. V was clipped by 6 bases and J by 5 bases; unmatched bases: 7. Germline CDR1 reads SNHLY; CDR2 reads FYNNEI. This CDR3 reads CASRNRGTSGETQYF. The CDR3 DNA reads as TGTGCCAGCAGAAACAGAGGGACTAGCGGGGAGACCCAGTACTTC.

J is TRBJ1-1 and V is TRBV7-9; 10 bases match TRBD1. Germline loops: CDR1 SEHNR, CDR2 FQNEAQ (reference sequence). CDR3 length: 16 residues. The J segment lost 1 base and the V segment lost 5 bases, leaving 7 bases of the junction unmatched. The CDR3 DNA sequence: TGTGCCAGCAGCCATCCCAGGGACAGGGGGAACACTGAAGCTTTCTTT. This encodes CASSHPRDRGNTEAFF. Combining the CDR3 with reference TRBV7-9 and TRBJ1-1 gives the whole variable domain DTGVSQNPRHKITKRGQNVTFRCDPISEHNRLYWYRQTLGQGPEFLTYFQNEAQLEKSRLLSDRFSAERPKGSFSTLEIQRTEQGDSAMYLCASSHPRDRGNTEAFFGQGTRLTVV.